The T cell receptor beta chain under discussion was sequenced for a study of T-cell reconstitution after alpha-beta-depleted transplantation in children. The CDR3 loop spans 14 amino acids. V was shortened by 1 base and J by 3 bases, with 10 bases between the two germline ends. CDR1 SGHTA and CDR2 FQGNSA come from the germline V gene. For TCRbeta, the library was prepared with unique molecular identifiers. TCRdb independently ran MiXCR on the PCR reads; one entry per CDR3 protein. The sample carries some 590,000 distinct CDR3 sequences, roughly a tenth recorded once. The chain has TRBV7-2 and TRBJ2-7; unclear D gene. The sequence was collected from a human donor who donated a stem cell graft to a child with acute myeloid leukemia. This sample comprised PBMCs from the stem cell graft donor, obtained from the stem cell graft. The chain's CDR3 is CASSLDALNYEQYF. For the CDR3, the DNA is TGTGCCAGCAGCTTAGATGCACTAAACTACGAGCAGTACTTC.